The sequence of this T cell receptor beta chain was determined in a study of cytomegalovirus exposure and HLA in healthy donors. Study-wide context: The same platform used for the approximately 670 first-cohort repertoires was also used for the 120 or so validation repertoires, as a later analysis reported. Findings of the study overall: Three CMV-associated chains were confirmed in vitro to be specific for CMV antigens. The investigators catalogued under 200 TCR beta chains as cytomegalovirus-associated. The TCR clusters that emerged in the first cohort tended, a later analysis found, to co-occur in the 110 or so validation repertoires.

Clones were read by immunoSEQ multiplex PCR, and TCRdb kept only the in-frame ones, dropping some. The sample consists of around 300,000 clones, about nine tenths of them appearing once. As concerns this clone: The target antigen is unknown.

The CDR3 runs to 13 residues. Germline values: CDR1 SNHLY, CDR2 FYNNEI. V was pared by 7 bases and J by 3 bases, with 10 bases between. The clonotype originates from a woman in her twenties or thirties in good health and CMV-seropositive. The material sequenced was PBMCs. The chain joins TRBV2 to TRBJ1-3, with no clear D. CDR3 amino acids: CASNPTGGNTIYF. The CDR3 nucleotides read TGTGCCAGCAACCCTACGGGTGGAAACACCATATATTTT.